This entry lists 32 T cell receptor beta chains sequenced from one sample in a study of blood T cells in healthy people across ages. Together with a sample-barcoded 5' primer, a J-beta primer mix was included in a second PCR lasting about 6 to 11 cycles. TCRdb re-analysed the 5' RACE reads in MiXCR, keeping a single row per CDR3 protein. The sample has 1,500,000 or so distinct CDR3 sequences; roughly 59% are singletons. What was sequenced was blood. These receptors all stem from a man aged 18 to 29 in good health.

CDR3 region: CASSQEGLAGGPSMYEQFF. CDR3 coding DNA: TGCGCCAGCAGCCAAGAGGGACTAGCGGGAGGGCCAAGTATGTATGAGCAGTTCTTC. The chain has TRBV4-1 and TRBJ2-1, with 16 bases fitting TRBD2. Germline V gene lookup returns CDR1 MGHRA and CDR2 YSYEKL. This CDR3 region has 19 residues. Germline trimming cut 0 bases from V and 8 bases from J; bases unmatched to any gene: 10.

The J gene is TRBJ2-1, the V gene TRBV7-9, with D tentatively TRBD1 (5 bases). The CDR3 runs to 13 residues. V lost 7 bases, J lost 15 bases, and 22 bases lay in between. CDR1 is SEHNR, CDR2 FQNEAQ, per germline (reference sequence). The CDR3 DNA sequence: TGTGCCAGCAAAGACACTATTGTTGGTCAGGGGTTCTTC. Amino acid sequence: CASKDTIVGQGFF.

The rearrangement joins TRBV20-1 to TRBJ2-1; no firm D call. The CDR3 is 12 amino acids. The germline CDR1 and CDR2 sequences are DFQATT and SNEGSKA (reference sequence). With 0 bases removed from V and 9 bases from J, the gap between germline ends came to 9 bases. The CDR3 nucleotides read TGCAGTGCTAGAGATATGCGTCCTGAGCAGTTCTTC. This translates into CSARDMRPEQFF.

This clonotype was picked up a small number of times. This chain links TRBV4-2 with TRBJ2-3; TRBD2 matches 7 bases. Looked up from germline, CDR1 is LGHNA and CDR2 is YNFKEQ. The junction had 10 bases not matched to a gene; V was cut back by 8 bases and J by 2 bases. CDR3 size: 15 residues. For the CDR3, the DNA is TGTGCCAGCGCCCCGGGACTAAAAGCCACAGATACGCAGTATTTT. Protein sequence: CASAPGLKATDTQYF.

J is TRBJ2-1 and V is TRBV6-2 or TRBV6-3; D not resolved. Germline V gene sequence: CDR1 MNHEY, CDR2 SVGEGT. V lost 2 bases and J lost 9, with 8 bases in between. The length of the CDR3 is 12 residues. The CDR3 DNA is TGTGCCAGCAGTTACGCGTTTCCTGAGCAGTTCTTC. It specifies CASSYAFPEQFF.

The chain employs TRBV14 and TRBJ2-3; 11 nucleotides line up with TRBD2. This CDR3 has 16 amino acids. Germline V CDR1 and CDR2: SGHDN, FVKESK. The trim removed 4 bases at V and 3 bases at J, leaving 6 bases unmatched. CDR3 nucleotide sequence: TGTGCCAGCAGCCCCTTGGGACTAGCGGATACAGATACGCAGTATTTT. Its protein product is CASSPLGLADTDTQYF.

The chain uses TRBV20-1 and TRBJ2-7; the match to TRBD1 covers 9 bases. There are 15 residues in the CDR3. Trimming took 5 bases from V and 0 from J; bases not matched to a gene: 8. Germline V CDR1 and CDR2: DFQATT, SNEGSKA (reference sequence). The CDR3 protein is CSAPNRDRASYEQYF. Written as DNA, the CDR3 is TGCAGTGCTCCAAACCGGGACAGGGCCTCCTACGAGCAGTACTTC.

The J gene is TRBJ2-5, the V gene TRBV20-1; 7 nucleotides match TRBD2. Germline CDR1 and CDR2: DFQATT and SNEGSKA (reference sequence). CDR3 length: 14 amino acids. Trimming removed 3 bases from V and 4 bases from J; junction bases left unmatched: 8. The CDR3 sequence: CSASGGGVGETQYF. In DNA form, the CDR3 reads TGCAGTGCTAGTGGCGGGGGAGTTGGAGAGACCCAGTACTTC.

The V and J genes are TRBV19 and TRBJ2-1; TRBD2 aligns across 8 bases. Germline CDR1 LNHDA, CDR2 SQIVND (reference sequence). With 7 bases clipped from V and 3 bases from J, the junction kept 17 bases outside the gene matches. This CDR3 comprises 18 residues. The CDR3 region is CASIAHMTSASNYNEQFF. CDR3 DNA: TGTGCCAGTATCGCCCACATGACTAGCGCTAGCAACTACAATGAGCAGTTCTTC.

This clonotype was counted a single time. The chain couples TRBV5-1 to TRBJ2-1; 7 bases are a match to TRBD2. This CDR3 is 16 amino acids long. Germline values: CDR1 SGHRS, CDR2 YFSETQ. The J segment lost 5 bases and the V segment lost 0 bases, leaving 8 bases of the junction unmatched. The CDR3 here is CASSLVVGGNDNEQFF. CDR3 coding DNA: TGCGCCAGCAGCTTGGTGGTGGGAGGGAATGACAATGAGCAGTTCTTC.

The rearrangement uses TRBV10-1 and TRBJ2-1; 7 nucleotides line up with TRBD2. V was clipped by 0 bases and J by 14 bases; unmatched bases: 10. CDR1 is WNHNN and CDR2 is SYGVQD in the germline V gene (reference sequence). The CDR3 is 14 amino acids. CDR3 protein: CASSESGQTSMEFF. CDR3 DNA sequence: TGCGCCAGCAGTGAGTCGGGGCAGACTAGCATGGAGTTCTTC.

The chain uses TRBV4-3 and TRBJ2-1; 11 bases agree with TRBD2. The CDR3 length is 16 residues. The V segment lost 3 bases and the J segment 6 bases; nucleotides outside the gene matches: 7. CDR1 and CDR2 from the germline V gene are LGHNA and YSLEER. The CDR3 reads CASSQFPGTSGNEQFF. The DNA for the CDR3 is TGCGCCAGCAGCCAGTTTCCCGGGACTAGCGGCAATGAGCAGTTCTTC.

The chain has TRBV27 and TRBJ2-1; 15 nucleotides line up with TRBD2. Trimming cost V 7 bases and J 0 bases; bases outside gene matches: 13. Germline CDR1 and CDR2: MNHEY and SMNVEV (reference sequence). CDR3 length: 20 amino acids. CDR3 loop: CASNPGWGLAGGGSYNEQFF. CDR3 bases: TGTGCCAGCAACCCCGGTTGGGGACTAGCGGGGGGCGGCTCCTACAATGAGCAGTTCTTC.

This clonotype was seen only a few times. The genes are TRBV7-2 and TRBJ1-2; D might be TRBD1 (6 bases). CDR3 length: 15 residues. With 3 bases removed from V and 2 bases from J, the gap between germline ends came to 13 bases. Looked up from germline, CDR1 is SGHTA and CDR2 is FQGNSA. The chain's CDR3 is CASSFTGTPNYGYTF. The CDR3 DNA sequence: TGTGCCAGCAGCTTTACCGGGACACCAAACTATGGCTACACCTTC.

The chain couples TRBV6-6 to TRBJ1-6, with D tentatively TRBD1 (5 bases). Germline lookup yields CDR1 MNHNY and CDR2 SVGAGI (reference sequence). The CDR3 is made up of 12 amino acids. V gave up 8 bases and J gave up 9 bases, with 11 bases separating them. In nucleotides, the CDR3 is TGTGCCAGCGGCCGTCAGGGTTCACCCCTCCACTTT. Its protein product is CASGRQGSPLHF.

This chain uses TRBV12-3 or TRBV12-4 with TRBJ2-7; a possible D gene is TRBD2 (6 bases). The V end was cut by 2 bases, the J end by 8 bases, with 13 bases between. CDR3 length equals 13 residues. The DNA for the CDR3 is TGTGCCAGCAGTTTAACGACGGGACTGCAGCAGTACTTC. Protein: CASSLTTGLQQYF.

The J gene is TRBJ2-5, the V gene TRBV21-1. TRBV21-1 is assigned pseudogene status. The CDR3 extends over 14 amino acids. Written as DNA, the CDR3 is TGTGCCAGCAGCAAAGTGGCAGGCCGGGAGACCCAGTACTTC. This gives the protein CASSKVAGRETQYF.

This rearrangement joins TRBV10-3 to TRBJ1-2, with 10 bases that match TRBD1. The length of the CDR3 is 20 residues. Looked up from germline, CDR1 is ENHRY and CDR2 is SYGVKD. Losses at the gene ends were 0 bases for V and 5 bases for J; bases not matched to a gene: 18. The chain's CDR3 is CAISESILATGGPSNYGYTF. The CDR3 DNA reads TGTGCCATCAGTGAGTCAATATTAGCGACAGGGGGCCCCTCAAATTATGGCTACACCTTC.

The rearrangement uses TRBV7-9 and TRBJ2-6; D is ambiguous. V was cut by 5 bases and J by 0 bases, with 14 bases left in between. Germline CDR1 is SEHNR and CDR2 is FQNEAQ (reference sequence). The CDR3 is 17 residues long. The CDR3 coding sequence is TGTGCCAGCAGCCAACCCGGGTCCTACTCTGGGGCCAACGTCCTGACTTTC. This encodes CASSQPGSYSGANVLTF.

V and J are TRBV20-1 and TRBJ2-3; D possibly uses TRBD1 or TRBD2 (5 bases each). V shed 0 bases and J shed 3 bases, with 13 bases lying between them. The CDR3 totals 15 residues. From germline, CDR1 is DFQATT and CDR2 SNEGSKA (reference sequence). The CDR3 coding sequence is TGCAGTGCTAGAGATTGGATGGGGGTGACAGATACGCAGTATTTT. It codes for CSARDWMGVTDTQYF.

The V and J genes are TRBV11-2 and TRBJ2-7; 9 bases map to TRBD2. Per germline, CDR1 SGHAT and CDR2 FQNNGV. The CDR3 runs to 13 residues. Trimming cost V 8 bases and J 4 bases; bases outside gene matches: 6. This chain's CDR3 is CASAGGFLYEQYF. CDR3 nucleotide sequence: TGTGCCAGCGCGGGGGGGTTTTTATACGAGCAGTACTTC.

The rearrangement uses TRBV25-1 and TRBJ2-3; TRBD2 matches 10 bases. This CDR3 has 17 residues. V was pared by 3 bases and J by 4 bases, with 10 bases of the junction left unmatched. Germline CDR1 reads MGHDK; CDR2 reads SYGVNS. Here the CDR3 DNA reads TGTGCCAGCAGTGAGCCTCGCCTAGCGGGAGAAGCAGATACGCAGTATTTT. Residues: CASSEPRLAGEADTQYF.

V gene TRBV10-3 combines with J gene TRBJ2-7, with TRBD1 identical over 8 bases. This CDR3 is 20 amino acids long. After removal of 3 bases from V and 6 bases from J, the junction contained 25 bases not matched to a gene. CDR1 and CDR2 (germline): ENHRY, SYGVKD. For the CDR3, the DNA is TGTGCCATCAGTGACCAACTAACGGGCCCCGGACAGGGTCACGGGAGCGAGCAGTACTTC. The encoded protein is CAISDQLTGPGQGHGSEQYF.

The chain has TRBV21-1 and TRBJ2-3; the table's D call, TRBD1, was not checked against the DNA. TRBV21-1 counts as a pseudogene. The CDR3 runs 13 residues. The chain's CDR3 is CASSNRPTDTQYF. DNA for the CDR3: TGTGCCAGCAGCAACCGCCCCACAGATACGCAGTATTTT.

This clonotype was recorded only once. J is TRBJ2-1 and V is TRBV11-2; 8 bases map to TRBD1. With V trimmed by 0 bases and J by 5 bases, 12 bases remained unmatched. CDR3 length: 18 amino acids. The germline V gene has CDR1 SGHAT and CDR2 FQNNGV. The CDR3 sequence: CASSLDPRRQGANNEQFF. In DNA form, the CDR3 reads TGTGCCAGCAGCTTAGATCCGCGACGGCAGGGGGCTAACAATGAGCAGTTCTTC.

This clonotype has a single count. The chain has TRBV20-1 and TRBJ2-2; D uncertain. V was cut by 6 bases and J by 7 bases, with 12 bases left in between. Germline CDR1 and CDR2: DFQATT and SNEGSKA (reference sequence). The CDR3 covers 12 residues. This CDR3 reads CSAGAQFGELFF. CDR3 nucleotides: TGCAGTGCCGGAGCCCAGTTCGGGGAGCTGTTTTTT.

The CDR3 nucleotides are TGCGCCAGCAGCCAAGAGAAGACTCTCGCCGGGCAGTACTTC. Translating it yields CASSQEKTLAGQYF. The V and J genes are TRBV4-1 and TRBJ2-7, with no clear D. Looked up from germline, CDR1 is MGHRA and CDR2 is YSYEKL. The V and J ends lost 0 bases and 9 bases respectively, with 15 bases between them. The CDR3 runs 14 residues.

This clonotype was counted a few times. As DNA, the CDR3 is TGTGCCAGCAACCGGGGGCGCACAGATACGCAGTATTTT. Encoded protein: CASNRGRTDTQYF. The chain joins TRBV9 to TRBJ2-3; D possibly matches TRBD1 or TRBD2 (6 bases each). V was cut by 6 bases and J by 1 base, with 9 bases left in between. CDR3 length: 13 residues. CDR1 and CDR2 from the germline V gene are SGDLS and YYNGEE.

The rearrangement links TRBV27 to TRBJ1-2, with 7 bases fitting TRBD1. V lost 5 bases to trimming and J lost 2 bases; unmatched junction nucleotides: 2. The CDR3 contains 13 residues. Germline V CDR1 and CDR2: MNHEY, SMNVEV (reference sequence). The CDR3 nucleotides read TGTGCCAGCAGTATACAGGGGAACTATGGCTACACCTTC. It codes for CASSIQGNYGYTF.

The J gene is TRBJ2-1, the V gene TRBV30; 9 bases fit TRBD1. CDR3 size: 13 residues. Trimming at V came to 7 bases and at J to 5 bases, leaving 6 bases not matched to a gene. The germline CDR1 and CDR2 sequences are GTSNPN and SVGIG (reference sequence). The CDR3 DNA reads TGTGCCTCCCCTCGGGACAGGGACAATGAGCAGTTCTTC. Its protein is CASPRDRDNEQFF.

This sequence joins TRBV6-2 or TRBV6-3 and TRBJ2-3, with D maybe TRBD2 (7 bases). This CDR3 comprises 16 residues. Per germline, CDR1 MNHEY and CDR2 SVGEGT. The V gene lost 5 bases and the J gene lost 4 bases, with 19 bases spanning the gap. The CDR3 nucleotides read TGTGCCAGCAGTGCCCCGGGGCGGGGGCGATCAGATACGCAGTATTTT. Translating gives CASSAPGRGRSDTQYF.

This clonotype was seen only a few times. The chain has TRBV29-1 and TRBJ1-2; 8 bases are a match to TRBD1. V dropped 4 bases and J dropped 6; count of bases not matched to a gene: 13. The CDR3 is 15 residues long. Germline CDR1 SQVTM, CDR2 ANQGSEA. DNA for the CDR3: TGCAGCGTTGTCCAATGGATCAGGGGGCTCGATGGCTACACCTTC. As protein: CSVVQWIRGLDGYTF.